Below, 29 T cell receptor beta chains from the same sample are listed, as sequenced in a study of control samples from healthy donors and cancer patients (dated by TCRdb to the early 2020s). The library was prepared using the immunoSEQ multiplex PCR assay. TCRdb provides this immuneACCESS table in a form limited to in-frame rearrangements. Some clones are lacking; in checked studies, under half of them reflect an unresolved V gene, and why the rest are absent is not known. A total of around 150,000 clones appear in this sample, around 88% of them only once. The ten largest clones capture approximately 1.8% of the sample. Sample: blood. Receptor source: a man aged 18 to 29 in good health.

About this clone: Other DNA sequences of this sample code for an identical CDR3. The rearrangement links TRBV12-3 or TRBV12-4 to TRBJ2-7; D remains unclear. V was trimmed by 5 bases and J by 4 bases, leaving 6 bases between them. The CDR3 has 11 residues. The CDR3 spells CASSNSYEQYF. CDR3 coding DNA: TGTGCCAGCAGTAACAGTTACGAGCAGTACTTC.

The J gene is TRBJ2-2, the V gene TRBV4-3; D is undetermined. Trimming removed 4 bases at V and 1 base at J, with 7 bases between. There are 14 residues in the CDR3. Per the germline V gene, CDR1 is LGHNA and CDR2 is YSLEER. This CDR3 is CASSLPGNTGELFF. The CDR3 DNA reads TGCGCCAGCAGCCTGCCAGGGAACACCGGGGAGCTGTTTTTT.

This clone was seen once. The rearrangement links TRBV5-1 to TRBJ1-2, with D tentatively TRBD1 (5 bases). The CDR3 has 15 amino acids. Between the trimmed V and J ends, which lost 0 bases and 4 bases, there was a span of 13 bases. Germline V lookup: CDR1 SGHRS, CDR2 YFSETQ. The CDR3 DNA reads TGCGCCAGCAGCTTGGGGCAGGGTCCTAGCTATGGCTACACCTTC. Residues: CASSLGQGPSYGYTF.

V and J are TRBV9 and TRBJ2-5, with TRBD1 matching 11 bases. CDR1 and CDR2 (germline): SGDLS, YYNGEE. This CDR3 contains 17 residues. J gave up 1 base and V 2 bases, and 7 bases lay outside the gene matches. The CDR3: CASSVMIGTGGQETQYF. CDR3 DNA sequence: TGTGCCAGCAGCGTGATGATCGGGACAGGGGGCCAAGAGACCCAGTACTTC.

The CDR3 DNA reads TGTGCCAGCAGTCCGCTGGGGGACAGACTCAATCAGCCCCAGCATTTT. Amino acid sequence: CASSPLGDRLNQPQHF. V and J are TRBV28 and TRBJ1-5, with 7 bases matching TRBD1. V lost 5 bases, J lost 3 bases, and 10 bases stayed unmatched. The CDR3 is 16 amino acids. The germline gives CDR1 MDHEN, CDR2 SYDVKM.

The rearrangement joins TRBV5-1 to TRBJ2-5; D possibly corresponds to TRBD1 (6 bases). Trimming pared 0 bases from V and 2 bases from J, leaving 11 bases between. The CDR3 has 15 amino acids. CDR1 and CDR2 from the germline V gene are SGHRS and YFSETQ. CDR3 sequence reads: CASSLARTEQETQYF. DNA for the CDR3: TGCGCCAGCAGCTTGGCCCGGACAGAGCAAGAGACCCAGTACTTC.

The sample holds one count of this clone. The chain recombines TRBV19 with TRBJ2-6; D assignment may be TRBD1 or TRBD2 (5 bases each). Germline values: CDR1 LNHDA, CDR2 SQIVND (reference sequence). V lost 1 base, J lost 0 bases, and 10 bases lay in between. This CDR3 has 17 amino acids. The CDR3 DNA is TGTGCCAGTAGTATAGGGGACGGGACCTCTGGGGCCAACGTCCTGACTTTC. It translates to CASSIGDGTSGANVLTF.

The sample holds one count of this clone. The chain combines TRBV12-3 or TRBV12-4 with TRBJ1-1, with D perhaps TRBD1 (5 bases). This CDR3 has 13 residues. The ends were cut back, 7 bases at V and 5 bases at J, with 14 bases in the middle. CDR3: CASIKRGATEAFF. Here the CDR3 DNA reads TGTGCCAGCATAAAAAGGGGTGCGACTGAAGCTTTCTTT.

The chain joins TRBV7-9 to TRBJ1-2, with D hard to call. The V and J ends lost 0 bases and 8 bases respectively, with 10 bases between them. The CDR3 runs to 13 residues. Germline lookup yields CDR1 SEHNR and CDR2 FQNEAQ (reference sequence). CDR3 sequence (DNA): TGTGCCAGCAGCTTAGCGCGCACAGAAGGCTACACCTTC. Encoded protein: CASSLARTEGYTF.

J is TRBJ1-6 and V is TRBV2, with D perhaps TRBD1 (5 bases). Between the trimmed V and J ends, which lost 3 bases and 6 bases, there was a span of 12 bases. This CDR3 has 15 residues. Germline CDR1 and CDR2: SNHLY and FYNNEI. CDR3 sequence reads: CASSEATAGNSPLHF. The CDR3 region has the DNA TGTGCCAGCAGTGAGGCGACAGCGGGTAATTCACCCCTCCACTTT.

A remark on this clone: A junction boundary mismatches the germline segment, possibly from a read error. The V call is TRBV6-2 or TRBV6-3, the J call TRBJ1-4, with TRBD1 matching 8 bases. The CDR3 extends over 14 amino acids. Germline V gene sequence: CDR1 MNHEY, CDR2 SVGEGT. CDR3 protein: CASSDSGGDEKLFF. The CDR3 DNA follows: TGTGCCAGCAGTGACTCAGGGGGCGATGAAAAACTGTTTTTT.

The chain links TRBV19 to TRBJ1-5; possible D gene TRBD1, 5 bases. V lost 3 bases, J lost 3 bases, and 9 bases lay in between. The germline V gene has CDR1 LNHDA and CDR2 SQIVND (reference sequence). The CDR3 extends over 14 amino acids. The CDR3 sequence is CASSIRGTNQPQHF. CDR3 DNA sequence: TGTGCCAGTAGTATTAGAGGGACCAATCAGCCCCAGCATTTT.

The sample holds one count of this clone. The rearrangement joins TRBV5-1 to TRBJ2-1; D assignment may be TRBD1 or TRBD2 (5 bases each). Trimming stripped 5 bases from V and 7 bases from J, with 16 bases between. Per germline, CDR1 SGHRS and CDR2 YFSETQ. The CDR3 totals 14 residues. CDR3 residues: CASRPAAGTNEQFF. For the CDR3, the DNA is TGCGCCAGCAGACCTGCAGCAGGGACGAATGAGCAGTTCTTC.

The V and J genes are TRBV6-5 and TRBJ2-3, with D perhaps matching TRBD2 (5 bases). V lost 10 bases, J lost 7 bases, and 21 bases lay in between. The length of the CDR3 is 14 residues. Per germline, CDR1 MNHEY and CDR2 SVGAGI. The CDR3 reads CATTPWTGDYTQYF. CDR3 DNA sequence: TGTGCCACTACGCCCTGGACTGGCGACTATACGCAGTATTTT.

The rearrangement links TRBV19 to TRBJ2-1; TRBD1 might be the D (6 bases). This CDR3 is 13 amino acids long. CDR1 and CDR2 from the germline V gene are LNHDA and SQIVND (reference sequence). Trimming removed 4 bases from V and 4 bases from J, with 8 bases in between. CDR3 amino acids: CASSRQAYNEQFF. The CDR3 coding sequence is TGTGCCAGTAGTAGACAGGCTTACAATGAGCAGTTCTTC.

The chain uses TRBV7-2 and TRBJ1-1; D unclear. This CDR3 is built from 14 residues. In germline, CDR1 is SGHTA, CDR2 FQGNSA. V lost 1 base to trimming and J lost 0 bases, with 6 bases between them. CDR3: CASSLVRMNTEAFF. CDR3 nucleotide sequence: TGTGCCAGCAGCTTAGTGCGGATGAACACTGAAGCTTTCTTT.

V gene TRBV7-9 combines with J gene TRBJ2-1; 7 bases line up with TRBD2. The V gene's germline CDR1 is SEHNR and CDR2 FQNEAQ (reference sequence). V gave up 2 bases and J gave up 1 base; unmatched junction bases: 8. The CDR3 has 17 residues. The CDR3 DNA is TGTGCCAGCAGCTTATGGAGCGGGACTCGTTCCTACAATGAGCAGTTCTTC. Protein product: CASSLWSGTRSYNEQFF.

The CDR3 DNA is TGTGCCAGCAGTTTGCAGGGGGCTGAAGCTTTCTTT. It encodes CASSLQGAEAFF. V and J are TRBV6-5 and TRBJ1-1; TRBD1 matches 7 bases. Germline assignment: CDR1 MNHEY and CDR2 SVGAGI. Trimming removed 4 bases from V and 6 bases from J; junction bases left unmatched: 2. The CDR3 contains 12 residues.

The rearrangement uses TRBV30 and TRBJ2-5; 7 nucleotides agree with TRBD2. The CDR3 has 16 residues. V trimming: 0 bases; J trimming: 1 base; junction bases outside the gene matches: 8. CDR1 and CDR2 (germline): GTSNPN, SVGIG (reference sequence). The CDR3 protein is CAWSVLGEGLQETQYF. As DNA, the CDR3 is TGTGCCTGGAGTGTACTAGGGGAGGGACTCCAAGAGACCCAGTACTTC.

This chain joins TRBV2 and TRBJ2-7; D unresolved. Deletions cut 4 bases from V and 0 bases from J, with 13 bases between. The CDR3 has 15 residues. CDR1 SNHLY and CDR2 FYNNEI come from the germline V gene. The CDR3 loop reads CASSGAAELSYEQYF. DNA for the CDR3: TGTGCCAGCAGTGGAGCAGCCGAACTCTCCTACGAGCAGTACTTC.

The chain uses TRBV27 and TRBJ2-5, with D possibly called TRBD1 or TRBD2 (6 bases each). V gave up 1 base and J gave up 2 bases, with 8 bases separating them. Germline CDR1 and CDR2: MNHEY and SMNVEV (reference sequence). This CDR3 is 14 amino acids long. CDR3: CASSLLGGQETQYF. The CDR3 DNA sequence: TGTGCCAGCAGTTTATTAGGGGGGCAAGAGACCCAGTACTTC.

This sequence joins TRBV28 and TRBJ2-3; tentative D call: TRBD2 (5 bases). This CDR3 has 14 residues. The V end lost 6 bases, the J end lost 4 bases, and 14 bases lay between the germline ends. Germline V gives CDR1 MDHEN, CDR2 SYDVKM. The DNA of the CDR3 is TGTGCCAGCAGGACTACCGGATCCGCAGATACGCAGTATTTT. Amino acids: CASRTTGSADTQYF.

In its sample, this clone was seen once. The J gene is TRBJ2-5, the V gene TRBV9; 11 bases map to TRBD2. J was trimmed by 3 bases and V by 0 bases; bases with no gene match: 4. Germline V gives CDR1 SGDLS, CDR2 YYNGEE. The CDR3 runs to 16 residues. The CDR3 spells CASSVGLAGMKETQYF. CDR3 coding DNA: TGTGCCAGCAGCGTAGGACTAGCGGGGATGAAAGAGACCCAGTACTTC.

The chain couples TRBV24-1 to TRBJ2-1, with TRBD2 matching over 15 bases. Trimming removed 10 bases from V and 4 bases from J; junction bases left unmatched: 10. The CDR3 consists of 17 residues. Per germline, CDR1 KGHDR and CDR2 SFDVKD. The CDR3 DNA reads TGTGCCACTGCCCCGGGACTAGCGGGGGGAAGATACAATGAGCAGTTCTTC. It specifies CATAPGLAGGRYNEQFF.

The DNA of the CDR3 is TGTGCCAGCAGCCAAGAGCTAGACACAGATACGCAGTATTTT. The encoded protein is CASSQELDTDTQYF. The chain combines TRBV14 with TRBJ2-3; D call uncertain. CDR1 is SGHDN, CDR2 FVKESK, per germline. The CDR3 extends over 14 amino acids. Trimming stripped 0 bases from V and 2 bases from J, with 6 bases between.

The J gene is TRBJ1-1, the V gene TRBV5-6, with 8 bases matching TRBD1. The trim removed 4 bases at V and 2 bases at J, leaving 7 bases unmatched. The CDR3 totals 15 residues. Germline values: CDR1 SGHDT, CDR2 YYEEEE. DNA of the CDR3: TGTGCCAGCAGCCCGACAGGGGCGAGAAACACTGAAGCTTTCTTT. This codes for CASSPTGARNTEAFF.

V usage is TRBV6-5 and J usage is TRBJ2-3; TRBD2 agrees at 7 bases. V shed 7 bases, J shed 1 base, and the junction held 5 bases outside the gene matches. The germline CDR1 and CDR2 sequences are MNHEY and SVGAGI. The CDR3 is 14 residues long. The CDR3 DNA is TGTGCCAGCATGAGGCTAGCGGGCACAGATACGCAGTATTTT. The encoded protein is CASMRLAGTDTQYF.

This rearrangement joins TRBV7-3 to TRBJ2-2; TRBD2 aligns across 7 bases. Losses at the gene ends were 4 bases for V and 7 bases for J; bases not matched to a gene: 12. This CDR3 region has 16 residues. Germline CDR1 and CDR2: SGHTA and FQGTGA. The CDR3 region is CASSSLGGAVGGELFF. The CDR3 DNA follows: TGTGCCAGCAGCTCCTTGGGAGGGGCAGTAGGCGGGGAGCTGTTTTTT.

This chain connects TRBV29-1 to TRBJ2-3, with 7 bases matching TRBD1. CDR3 size: 12 residues. The junction had 7 bases not matched to a gene; V was cut back by 7 bases and J by 6 bases. Germline V gives CDR1 SQVTM, CDR2 ANQGSEA. The CDR3 bases are TGCAGCGCCCGGACAGGCGTGGATACGCAGTATTTT. Its protein product is CSARTGVDTQYF.